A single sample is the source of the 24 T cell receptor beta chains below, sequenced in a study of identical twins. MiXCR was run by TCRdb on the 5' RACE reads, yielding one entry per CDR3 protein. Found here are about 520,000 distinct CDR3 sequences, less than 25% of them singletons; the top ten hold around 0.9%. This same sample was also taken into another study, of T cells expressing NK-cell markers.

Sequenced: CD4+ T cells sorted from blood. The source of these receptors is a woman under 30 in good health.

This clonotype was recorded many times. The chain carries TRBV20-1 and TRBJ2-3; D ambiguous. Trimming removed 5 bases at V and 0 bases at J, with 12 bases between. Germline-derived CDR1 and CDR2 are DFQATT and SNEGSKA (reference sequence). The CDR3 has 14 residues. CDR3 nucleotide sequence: TGCAGTGCTCTAATGCTAGGGAGCACAGATACGCAGTATTTT. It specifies CSALMLGSTDTQYF.

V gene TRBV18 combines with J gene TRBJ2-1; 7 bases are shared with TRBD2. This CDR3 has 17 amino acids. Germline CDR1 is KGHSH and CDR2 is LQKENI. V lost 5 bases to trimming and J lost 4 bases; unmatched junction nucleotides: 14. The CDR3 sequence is CASSTQVLTSTYNEQFF. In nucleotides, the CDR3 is TGTGCCAGCTCAACTCAGGTGTTGACTAGCACATACAATGAGCAGTTCTTC.

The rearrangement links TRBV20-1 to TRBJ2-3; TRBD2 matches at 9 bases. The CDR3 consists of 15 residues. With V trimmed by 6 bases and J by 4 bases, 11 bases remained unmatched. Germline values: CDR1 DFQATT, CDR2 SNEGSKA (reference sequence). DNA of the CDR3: TGCAGTGCCCCGGGACTAGCCCGAGCCTCAGATACGCAGTATTTT. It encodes CSAPGLARASDTQYF.

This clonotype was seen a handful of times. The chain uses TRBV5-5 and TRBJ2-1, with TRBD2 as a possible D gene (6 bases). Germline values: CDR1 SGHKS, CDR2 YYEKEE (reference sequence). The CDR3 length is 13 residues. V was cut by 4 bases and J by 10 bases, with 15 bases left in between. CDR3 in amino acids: CASSAEGGSEQFF. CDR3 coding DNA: TGTGCCAGCAGCGCGGAGGGCGGATCAGAGCAGTTCTTC.

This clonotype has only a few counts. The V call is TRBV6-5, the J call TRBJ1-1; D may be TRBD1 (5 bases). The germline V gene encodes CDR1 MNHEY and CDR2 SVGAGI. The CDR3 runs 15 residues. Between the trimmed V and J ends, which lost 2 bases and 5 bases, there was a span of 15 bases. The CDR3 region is CASSYLSGGGTEAFF. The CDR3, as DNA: TGTGCCAGCAGTTACCTCAGCGGGGGGGGGACTGAAGCTTTCTTT.

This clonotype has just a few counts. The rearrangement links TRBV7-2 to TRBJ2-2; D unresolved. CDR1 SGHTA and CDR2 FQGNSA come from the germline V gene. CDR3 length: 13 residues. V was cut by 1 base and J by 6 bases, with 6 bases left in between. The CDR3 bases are TGTGCCAGCAGCTTAGTTGTAGCCGGGGAGCTGTTTTTT. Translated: CASSLVVAGELFF.

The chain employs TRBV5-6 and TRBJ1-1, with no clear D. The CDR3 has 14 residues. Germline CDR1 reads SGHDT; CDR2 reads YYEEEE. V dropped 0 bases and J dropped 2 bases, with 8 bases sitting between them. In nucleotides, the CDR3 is TGTGCCAGCAGCTTGGACGGGATCAACACTGAAGCTTTCTTT. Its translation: CASSLDGINTEAFF.

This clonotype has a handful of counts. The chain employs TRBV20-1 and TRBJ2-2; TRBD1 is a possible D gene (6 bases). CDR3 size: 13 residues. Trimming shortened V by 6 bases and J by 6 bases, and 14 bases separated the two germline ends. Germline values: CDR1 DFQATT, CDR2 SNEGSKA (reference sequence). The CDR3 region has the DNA TGCAGTGCCCGGAACCAGGGGCCCGGGGAGCTGTTTTTT. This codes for CSARNQGPGELFF.

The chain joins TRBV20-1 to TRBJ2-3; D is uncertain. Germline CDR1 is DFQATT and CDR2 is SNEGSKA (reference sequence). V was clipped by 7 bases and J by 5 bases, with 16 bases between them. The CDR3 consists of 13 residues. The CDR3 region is CSVPVYLQDTQYF. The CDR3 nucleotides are TGCAGTGTCCCTGTCTATTTGCAAGATACGCAGTATTTT.

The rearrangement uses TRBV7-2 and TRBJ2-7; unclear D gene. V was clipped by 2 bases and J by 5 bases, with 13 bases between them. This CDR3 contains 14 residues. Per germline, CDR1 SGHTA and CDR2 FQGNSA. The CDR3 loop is CASSLSIGRNEQYF. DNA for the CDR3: TGTGCCAGCAGCTTATCTATCGGCCGAAACGAGCAGTACTTC.

The CDR3 protein is CASSESGPDTQYF. As DNA, the CDR3 is TGCGCCAGCAGTGAGTCGGGCCCGGATACGCAGTATTTT. This rearrangement joins TRBV10-1 to TRBJ2-3; no firm D call. Per the germline V gene, CDR1 is WNHNN and CDR2 is SYGVQD (reference sequence). The V gene lost 0 bases and the J gene lost 6 bases, with 7 bases spanning the gap. The CDR3 loop spans 13 amino acids.

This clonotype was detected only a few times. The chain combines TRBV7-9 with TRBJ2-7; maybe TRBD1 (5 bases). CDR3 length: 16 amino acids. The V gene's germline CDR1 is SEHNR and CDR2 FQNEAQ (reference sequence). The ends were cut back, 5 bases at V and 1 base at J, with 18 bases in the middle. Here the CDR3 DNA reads TGTGCCAGCAGCCACAGGCGCCAGGGTGGATCCTACGAGCAGTACTTC. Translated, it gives CASSHRRQGGSYEQYF.

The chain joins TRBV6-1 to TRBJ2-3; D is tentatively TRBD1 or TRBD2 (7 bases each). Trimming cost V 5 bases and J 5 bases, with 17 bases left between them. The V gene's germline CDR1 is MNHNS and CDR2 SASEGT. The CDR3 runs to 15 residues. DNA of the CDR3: TGTGCCAGCAGTCGCTGGGGGGGACAGTTAGATACGCAGTATTTT. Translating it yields CASSRWGGQLDTQYF.

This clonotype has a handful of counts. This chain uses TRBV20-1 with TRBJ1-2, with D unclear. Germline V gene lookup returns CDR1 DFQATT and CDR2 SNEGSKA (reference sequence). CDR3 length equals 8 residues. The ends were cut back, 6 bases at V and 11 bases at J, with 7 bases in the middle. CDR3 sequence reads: CSAQKYTF. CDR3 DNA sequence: TGCAGTGCCCAGAAGTACACCTTC.

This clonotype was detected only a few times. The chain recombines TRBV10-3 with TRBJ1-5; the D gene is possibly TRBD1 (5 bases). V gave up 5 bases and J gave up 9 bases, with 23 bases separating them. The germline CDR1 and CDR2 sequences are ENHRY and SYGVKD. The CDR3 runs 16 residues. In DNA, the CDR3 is TGTGCCATCAGTTCCTACGGGGGGTCAACCCCATCGCCCCAGCATTTT. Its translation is CAISSYGGSTPSPQHF.

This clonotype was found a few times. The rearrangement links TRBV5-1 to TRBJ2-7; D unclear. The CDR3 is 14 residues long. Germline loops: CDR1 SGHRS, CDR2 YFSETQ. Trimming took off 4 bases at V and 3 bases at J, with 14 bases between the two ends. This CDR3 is CASSPGRLVYEQYF. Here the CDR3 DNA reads TGCGCCAGCAGCCCCGGACGGTTGGTCTACGAGCAGTACTTC. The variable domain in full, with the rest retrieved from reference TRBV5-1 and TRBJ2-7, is KAGVTQTPRYLIKTRGQQVTLSCSPISGHRSVSWYQQTPGQGLQFLFEYFSETQRNKGNFPGRFSGRQFSNSRSEMNVSTLELGDSALYLCASSPGRLVYEQYFGPGTRLTVT.

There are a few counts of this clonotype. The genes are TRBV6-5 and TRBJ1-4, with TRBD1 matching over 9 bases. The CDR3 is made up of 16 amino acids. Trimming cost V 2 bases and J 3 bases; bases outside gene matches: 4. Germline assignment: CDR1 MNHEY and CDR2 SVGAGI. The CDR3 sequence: CASSYGGTGSNEKLFF. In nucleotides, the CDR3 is TGTGCCAGCAGTTACGGCGGGACAGGGTCTAATGAAAAACTGTTTTTT.

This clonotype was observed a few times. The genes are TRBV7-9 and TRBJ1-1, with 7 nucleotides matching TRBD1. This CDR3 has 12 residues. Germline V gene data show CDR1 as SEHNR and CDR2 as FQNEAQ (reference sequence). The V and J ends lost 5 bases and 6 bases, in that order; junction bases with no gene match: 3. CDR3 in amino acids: CASSPTGSEAFF. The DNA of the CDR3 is TGTGCCAGCAGCCCGACAGGGTCTGAAGCTTTCTTT.

The CDR3 reads CASSLVTSVRTDTQYF. In DNA, the CDR3 is TGTGCCAGCAGCTTAGTGACTAGCGTGCGAACAGATACGCAGTATTTT. The chain joins TRBV13 to TRBJ2-3, with 8 bases lining up with TRBD2. CDR3 length equals 16 residues. Trimming removed 1 base from V and 3 bases from J; junction bases left unmatched: 6. CDR1 is PRHDT and CDR2 is FYEKMQ in the germline V gene (reference sequence). The complete variable domain, with remaining parts taken from reference TRBV13 and TRBJ2-3, reads AAGVIQSPRHLIKEKRETATLKCYPIPRHDTVYWYQQGPGQDPQFLISFYEKMQSDKGSIPDRFSAQQFSDYHSELNMSSLELGDSALYFCASSLVTSVRTDTQYFGPGTRLTVL.

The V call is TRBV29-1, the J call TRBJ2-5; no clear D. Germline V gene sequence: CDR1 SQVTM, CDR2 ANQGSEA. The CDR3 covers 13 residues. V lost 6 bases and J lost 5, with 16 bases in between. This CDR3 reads CSVRHWVAETQYF. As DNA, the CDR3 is TGCAGCGTCCGCCATTGGGTGGCGGAGACCCAGTACTTC.

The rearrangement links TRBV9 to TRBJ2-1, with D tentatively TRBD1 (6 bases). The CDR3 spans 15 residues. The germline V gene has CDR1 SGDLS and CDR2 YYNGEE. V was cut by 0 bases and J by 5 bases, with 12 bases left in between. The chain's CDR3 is CASSVGQAIHNEQFF. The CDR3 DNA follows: TGTGCCAGCAGCGTAGGACAGGCCATCCACAATGAGCAGTTCTTC.

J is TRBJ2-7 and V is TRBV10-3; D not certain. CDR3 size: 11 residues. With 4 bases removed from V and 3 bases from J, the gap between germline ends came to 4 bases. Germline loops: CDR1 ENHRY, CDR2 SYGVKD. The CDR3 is CAISARYEQYF. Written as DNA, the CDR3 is TGTGCCATCAGTGCCCGCTACGAGCAGTACTTC.

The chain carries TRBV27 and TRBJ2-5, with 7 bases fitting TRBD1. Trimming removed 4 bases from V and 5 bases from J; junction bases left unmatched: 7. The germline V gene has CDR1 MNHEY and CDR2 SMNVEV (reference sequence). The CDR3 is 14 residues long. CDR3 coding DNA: TGTGCCAGCAGTTCACAGGGGTGGTTGGAGACCCAGTACTTC. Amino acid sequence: CASSSQGWLETQYF.

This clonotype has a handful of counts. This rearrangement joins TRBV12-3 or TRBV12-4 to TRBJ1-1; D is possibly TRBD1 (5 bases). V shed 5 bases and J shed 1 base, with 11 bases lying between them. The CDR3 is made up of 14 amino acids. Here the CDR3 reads CASSRTGGNTEAFF. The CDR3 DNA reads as TGTGCCAGCAGTAGGACCGGGGGGAACACTGAAGCTTTCTTT.